This T cell receptor (beta chain) was recorded in a study of T cells in Graves' hyperthyroidism and ophthalmopathy. Lactation, pregnancy, other autoimmune disease or uncontrolled infection excluded patients. The germline V gene encodes CDR1 SGHNT and CDR2 YENEEA. CDR3 size: 15 residues. Study outcomes and limitations: Expanded thyroid clonotypes (above 0.001) were mostly also found in blood.

TCR beta CDR3 sequences were amplified from RNA transcripts. Primed by the HTBI set, a first-round RT-PCR was run on the TCR CDR3. From the multiplex PCR reads, TCRdb called clonotypes with MiXCR, one entry per CDR3 protein. Of under 700,000 distinct CDR3 sequences listed, 46% were seen once; the top ten hold 8.2%. A note on this clonotype: Its antigen is unknown. A read error may be the cause here, since a much bigger clone is one base away.

The sample taken for sequencing was peripheral blood or thyroid tissue (not recorded which). The V and J genes are TRBV11-3 and TRBJ1-5, with 9 nucleotides matching TRBD1. This TCR derives from a woman between 18 and 29 years old with Graves' hyperthyroidism. The CDR3 spells CTSSSGTGRVQPQHF. CDR3 nucleotide sequence: TGTACCAGCAGCTCCGGGACAGGGCGGGTTCAGCCCCAGCATTTT.